This entry lists 21 T cell receptor beta chains sequenced from one sample in a study of T cells in women clearing cervical HPV infection. This table comes from immunoSEQ multiplex PCR, and its TCRdb copy is limited to in-frame clones, with some not included. In total, the table holds 7,500 to 10,000 clones. Specimen: blood buffy coat. The origin of the receptors is a woman aged 18 to 69 with a cervical HPV16 infection that either progressed to CIN3+ or cleared (not recorded which).

The sequenced part of the CDR3 DNA is TGCGCCAGCAGCGAGCGGACAGGGGGCCTAGAGACC. Protein product: CASSERTGGLET. The complete CDR3 protein is CASSERTGGLETQYF. This sequence joins TRBV5-1 and TRBJ2-5; 11 nucleotides align to TRBD1. The observed sequence ends 3 residues before the CDR3 terminus, with the missing tail filled in from the germline J gene. Germline trimming cut 4 bases from V and 4 bases from J; bases unmatched to any gene: 6. This CDR3 has 15 amino acids. In germline, CDR1 is SGHRS, CDR2 YFSETQ.

CDR3 in amino acids: CSASFRGQNQPQHF. Partial CDR3 DNA: TGCAGTGCTAGTTTTCGAGGACAGAATCAGCCC. The V and J genes are TRBV20-1 and TRBJ1-5; D perhaps matches TRBD1 (6 bases). The read terminates 3 residues ahead of where the CDR3 ends, so the germline J gene completes it. Germline-derived CDR1 and CDR2 are DFQATT and SNEGSKA (reference sequence). Trimming took off 3 bases at V and 4 bases at J, with 13 bases between the two ends. This CDR3 has 14 residues.

This clone registers medium-sized by frequency. The CDR3 end lies 3 residues beyond the end of the read and is filled in from the germline J gene. The chain uses TRBV5-5 and TRBJ2-1; the D gene is possibly TRBD1 (6 bases). The CDR3 is 13 amino acids. V shed 2 bases and J shed 9 bases, with 12 bases lying between them. Germline CDR1 reads SGHKS; CDR2 reads YYEKEE (reference sequence). The CDR3 DNA, read in part, is TGTGCCAGCAGCTTTACATCAGGGGTTGAG. Its translation is CASSFTSGVE. The entire CDR3 protein is CASSFTSGVEQFF.

The CDR3 DNA, read in part, is TGCGCCAGCAGCTTGCAGGGCCTCACAGATACC. Residues: CASSLQGLTDT. The CDR3 as a whole reads CASSLQGLTDTYTF. The V call is TRBV5-1, the J call TRBJ1-2; a weak D match, TRBD1 (5 bases). The read finishes 3 residues shy of the CDR3 end, and the germline J gene is used to complete it. The CDR3 loop spans 14 amino acids. Germline V lookup: CDR1 SGHRS, CDR2 YFSETQ.

As regards this clone: The read ends 3 residues before the CDR3 terminus; that terminus is restored from the germline J gene. The chain couples TRBV7-2 to TRBJ2-3; tentative D call: TRBD2 (5 bases). Trimming took 2 bases from V and 4 from J, leaving 13 bases between them. From germline, CDR1 is SGHTA and CDR2 FQGNSA. The CDR3 sequence is 15 residues long. Incomplete CDR3 DNA: TGTGCCAGCAGCTTAAGAGCCGGGCGGGCAGATACG. Amino acids: CASSLRAGRADT. The complete CDR3 protein is CASSLRAGRADTQYF.

In terms of frequency, this clone is medium-sized. Read coverage stops 3 residues before the CDR3 terminus; the germline J gene supplies the remainder. This chain joins TRBV29-1 and TRBJ1-2, with D perhaps matching TRBD1 (5 bases). This CDR3 has 12 amino acids. Per germline, CDR1 SQVTM and CDR2 ANQGSEA. Trimming cost V 4 bases and J 6 bases, with 12 bases left between them. The CDR3: CSVVQGGDGYTF. CDR3 DNA, as far as it was read: TGCAGCGTTGTCCAGGGAGGGGATGGC.

A word on this clone: Read data end 3 residues before the CDR3 end; the end is taken from the germline J gene. The chain joins TRBV20-1 to TRBJ1-3, with a possible D match to TRBD1 (6 bases). CDR3 length: 16 amino acids. V was shortened by 0 bases and J by 3 bases, with 15 bases between the two germline ends. Looked up from germline, CDR1 is DFQATT and CDR2 is SNEGSKA (reference sequence). CDR3 DNA, as far as it was read: TGCAGTGCTAGAGATATTTCTGGGGGCGGTGGAAACACC. It translates to CSARDISGGGGNT. The whole CDR3 sequence reads CSARDISGGGGNTIYF.

Comments on this clone: The read terminates 3 residues ahead of where the CDR3 ends, so the germline J gene completes it. J is TRBJ2-3 and V is TRBV20-1; 8 nucleotides agree with TRBD2. The CDR3 is made up of 16 amino acids. Germline-derived CDR1 and CDR2 are DFQATT and SNEGSKA (reference sequence). The J segment lost 7 bases and the V segment lost 0 bases, leaving 12 bases of the junction unmatched. CDR3 DNA (partial): TGCAGTGCTAGAGACCCCTCTGGCGGGGGGCCGTATACG. Its protein is CSARDPSGGGPYT. In full, the CDR3 reads CSARDPSGGGPYTQYF.

Comment on this clone: The CDR3 extends 3 residues past the end of the read, so its final part is completed from the germline J gene. The rearrangement uses TRBV19 and TRBJ1-5; a weak D match, TRBD1 (5 bases). The germline gives CDR1 LNHDA, CDR2 SQIVND (reference sequence). The V end lost 4 bases, the J end lost 0 bases, and 10 bases lay between the germline ends. The CDR3 loop spans 15 amino acids. The CDR3 loop reads CASSTLDSSNQPQHF. The CDR3 DNA, read in part, is TGTGCCAGTAGTACCCTCGACAGTAGCAATCAGCCC.

Concerning this clone itself: The read halts 3 residues ahead of the CDR3 end, with the missing end drawn from the germline J gene. The genes are TRBV4-2 and TRBJ2-3; 9 bases are a match to TRBD2. The J segment lost 3 bases and the V segment lost 2 bases, leaving 3 bases of the junction unmatched. Germline CDR1 is LGHNA and CDR2 is YNFKEQ. The CDR3 loop spans 15 amino acids. CDR3 sequence: CASSQPGLATDTQYF. CDR3 bases read: TGTGCCAGCAGCCAACCGGGACTAGCTACAGATACG.

A note on this clone: Read coverage stops 3 residues before the CDR3 terminus; the germline J gene supplies the remainder. The gene calls are TRBV13 and TRBJ2-1, with D perhaps matching TRBD1 (6 bases). The CDR3 loop spans 16 amino acids. Trimming shortened V by 5 bases and J by 5 bases, and 19 bases separated the two germline ends. Germline CDR1 PRHDT, CDR2 FYEKMQ (reference sequence). The CDR3 loop is CASSREGDWGNNEQFF. The covered CDR3 bases are TGTGCCAGCAGCCGAGAGGGGGATTGGGGTAACAATGAG.

CDR3 in amino acids: CASSLDSNYGYTF. The sequenced part of the CDR3 DNA is TGCGCCAGCAGCTTGGACAGTAACTATGGC. The chain couples TRBV5-1 to TRBJ1-2, with D unclear. The read terminates 3 residues ahead of where the CDR3 ends, so the germline J gene completes it. The CDR3 is 13 amino acids. Trimming pared 0 bases from V and 1 base from J, leaving 4 bases between. Germline CDR1 reads SGHRS; CDR2 reads YFSETQ.

Of note for this clone: The CDR3 goes on 3 residues after the read ends, and that part is filled in from the germline J gene. This chain joins TRBV7-2 and TRBJ1-2, with D hard to call. The CDR3 runs to 13 residues. Germline lookup yields CDR1 SGHTA and CDR2 FQGNSA. CDR3 amino acids: CASSLGGTYGYTF. CDR3 DNA (partial): TGTGCCAGCAGCTTAGGCGGAACCTACGGC.

Measured by frequency, this clone is medium-sized. The missing CDR3 end, 3 residues past where the read stops, is filled in from the germline J gene. The rearrangement links TRBV20-1 to TRBJ1-1, with 10 bases that match TRBD1. Germline assignment: CDR1 DFQATT and CDR2 SNEGSKA (reference sequence). This CDR3 spans 16 amino acids. CDR3 DNA (partial): TGCAGTGCTACCACGTCAGCCGGGACAGGGGCCTTTGCG. This gives the protein CSATTSAGTGAFA. The CDR3 in its entirety is CSATTSAGTGAFAAFF.

Notes on this clone: The CDR3 goes on 3 residues after the read ends, and that part is filled in from the germline J gene. The rearrangement uses TRBV5-1 and TRBJ2-3; D is unresolved. The germline gives CDR1 SGHRS, CDR2 YFSETQ. This CDR3 is built from 14 residues. This CDR3 is CASSLDSSYQPQYF. Partial CDR3 DNA: TGCGCCAGCAGCTTGGACAGTTCGTATCAGCCG. The full variable domain, in which reference TRBV5-1 and TRBJ2-3 provide the parts outside the CDR3, is KAGVTQTPRYLIKTRGQQVTLSCSPISGHRSVSWYQQTPGQGLQFLFEYFSETQRNKGNFPGRFSGRQFSNSRSEMNVSTLELGDSALYLCASSLDSSYQPQYFGPGTRLTVL.

The CDR3 DNA, read in part, is TGCAGTGCAGAACTAGCGGGGGGCACAGATACG. This codes for CSAELAGGTDT. The whole CDR3 region reads CSAELAGGTDTQYF. The chain recombines TRBV20-1 with TRBJ2-3, with 11 bases that match TRBD2. The read comes to an end 3 residues before the CDR3 does, leaving the germline J gene to fill in the end. Trimming took 6 bases from V and 1 from J; bases not matched to a gene: 3. This CDR3 is built from 14 residues. From germline, CDR1 is DFQATT and CDR2 SNEGSKA (reference sequence).

Concerning this clone: The read ends 3 residues shy of where the CDR3 ends; the end is completed using the germline J gene. The rearrangement uses TRBV11-2 and TRBJ1-2, with D possibly TRBD1 on 5 matching bases. There are 12 residues in the CDR3. Trimming stripped 3 bases from V and 5 bases from J, with 7 bases between. Germline CDR1 and CDR2: SGHAT and FQNNGV. CDR3 DNA, as far as it was read: TGTGCCAGCAGCTTTGGGGCGTATGGC. Its protein is CASSFGAYG. The entire CDR3 protein reads CASSFGAYGYTF. The full variable domain, with the rest looked up from reference TRBV11-2 and TRBJ1-2, is EAGVAQSPRYKIIEKRQSVAFWCNPISGHATLYWYQQILGQGPKLLIQFQNNGVVDDSQLPKDRFSAERLKGVDSTLKIQPAKLEDSAVYLCASSFGAYGYTFGSGTRLTVV.

On this clone itself: The read ends 3 residues shy of where the CDR3 ends; the end is completed using the germline J gene. V is TRBV5-1 and J is TRBJ2-3, with 9 bases matching TRBD2. The CDR3 consists of 16 residues. Looked up from germline, CDR1 is SGHRS and CDR2 is YFSETQ. V lost 1 base, J lost 1 base, and 4 bases stayed unmatched. The part of the CDR3 DNA that was read is TGCGCCAGCAGCTTGCGTGCTAGCGGGGGCACAGATACG. Translation gives CASSLRASGGTDT. In full, the CDR3 is CASSLRASGGTDTQYF. The full variable domain, completed using reference TRBV5-1 and TRBJ2-3, is KAGVTQTPRYLIKTRGQQVTLSCSPISGHRSVSWYQQTPGQGLQFLFEYFSETQRNKGNFPGRFSGRQFSNSRSEMNVSTLELGDSALYLCASSLRASGGTDTQYFGPGTRLTVL.

About this clone itself: The CDR3 goes on 3 residues after the read ends, and that part is filled in from the germline J gene. J is TRBJ2-3 and V is TRBV5-1, with D possibly TRBD2 on 6 matching bases. CDR1 and CDR2 from the germline V gene are SGHRS and YFSETQ. The CDR3 is 16 amino acids. The sequenced CDR3 bases are TGCGCCAGCAGCTTTCGGGGGACGGCGTACCAAGAGACG. Amino acid sequence: CASSFRGTAYQET. The whole CDR3 sequence reads CASSFRGTAYQETQYF.

Worth noting for this clone: The CDR3 end is not reached by the read, which stops 3 residues before it; the germline J gene fills it in. V is TRBV11-3 and J is TRBJ2-7; 8 nucleotides match TRBD1. This CDR3 region has 14 residues. Germline V gene lookup returns CDR1 SGHNT and CDR2 YENEEA. V was pared by 5 bases and J by 0 bases, with 3 bases of the junction left unmatched. CDR3 DNA, as far as it was read: TGTGCCAGCAGCACCGGGACAGGCTCCTACGAG. Translating it yields CASSTGTGSYE. The entire CDR3 protein reads CASSTGTGSYEQYF.

CDR3 DNA, as far as it was read: TGTGCCAGCAGTGAAGCCCAAACGGGGGCCAAAAACATT. Its translation is CASSEAQTGAKNI. The whole CDR3 sequence is CASSEAQTGAKNIQYF. V usage is TRBV6-1 and J usage is TRBJ2-4; perhaps TRBD2 as D (5 bases). From the germline J gene comes the end of the CDR3, since the read stops 3 residues before it. Germline lookup yields CDR1 MNHNS and CDR2 SASEGT. V was pared by 0 bases and J by 1 base, with 10 bases between. The CDR3 has 16 residues.